These T cell receptor beta chains were read from a single sample in a study of blood T cell repertoires in COVID-19. Data came from immunoSEQ multiplex PCR; TCRdb stores just in-frame clones and leaves some out. The sample lists 190,000 or so clones; about 95% were seen once. Input material: peripheral blood. The receptors were gathered from a man aged 30 to 39 with COVID-19, enrolled during active disease. Both conserved end residues are part of each CDR3. A D gene is named only where the DNA matches it firmly. The size entry is marked missing in some rows and otherwise reads once, few, many or a size class.

V,length,D,J,size,CDR3,DNA
TRBV6-5,15,TRBD2,TRBJ2-7,.,CASSYSRGGRHEQYF,TGTGCCAGCAGTTACTCCCGGGGGGGGCGGCACGAGCAGTACTTC
TRBV10-2,13,TRBD2,TRBJ2-3,.,CASQRGGPDTQYF,TGCGCCAGCCAGCGGGGGGGCCCAGATACGCAGTATTTT
TRBV2,14,TRBD1,TRBJ1-1,.,CASRPDRVDTEAFF,TGTGCCAGCAGACCCGACAGGGTGGACACTGAAGCTTTCTTT
TRBV3-1/TRBV3-2,12,.,TRBJ2-7,.,CASSQHGYEQYF,TGTGCCAGCAGCCAGCACGGCTACGAGCAGTACTTC
TRBV5-1,17,TRBD1,TRBJ1-4,.,CASSLDPTGATNEKLFF,TGCGCCAGCAGCCTGGACCCTACAGGGGCAACTAATGAAAAACTGTTTTTT
TRBV7-9,17,TRBD1,TRBJ1-3,.,CASRATDREVTGNTIYF,TGTGCCAGCAGGGCTACCGACAGGGAGGTAACTGGAAACACCATATATTTT
TRBV6-5,12,.,TRBJ2-5,.,CASTASPETQYF,TGTGCCAGCACGGCTAGTCCAGAGACCCAGTACTTC
TRBV7-9,16,TRBD2,TRBJ2-5,.,CASSSAGGKLQETQYF,TGTGCCAGCAGCTCGGCGGGGGGGAAACTTCAAGAGACCCAGTACTTC
TRBV6-5,16,.,TRBJ2-7,few,CASSYKAGGYSYEQYF,TGTGCCAGCAGTTACAAGGCAGGGGGGTACTCCTACGAGCAGTACTTC
TRBV7-3,15,.,TRBJ1-1,.,CASSSSVGGSTEAFF,TGTGCCAGCAGCTCCTCAGTGGGGGGTAGCACTGAAGCTTTCTTT
TRBV2,13,.,TRBJ1-1,.,CASSEGAGTEAFF,TGTGCCAGCAGTGAAGGGGCAGGCACTGAAGCTTTCTTT
TRBV28,14,TRBD1,TRBJ1-4,.,CASSRQGGYEKLFF,TGTGCCAGCAGCAGACAGGGGGGCTATGAAAAACTGTTTTTT
TRBV6-6,16,TRBD1,TRBJ1-5,.,CASSYSHGTADQPQHF,TGTGCCAGCAGTTACTCCCACGGGACAGCCGATCAGCCCCAGCATTTT
TRBV6-5,15,.,TRBJ1-1,.,CASSYIGAVNTEAFF,TGTGCCAGCAGTTACATAGGGGCGGTGAACACTGAAGCTTTCTTT
TRBV20-1,12,.,TRBJ1-1,.,CSASRVSGEAFF,TGCAGTGCTAGTAGGGTTTCGGGGGAAGCTTTCTTT
TRBV5-4,15,TRBD2,TRBJ2-7,.,CASSLDRGSLWEQYF,TGTGCCAGCAGCTTGGATCGCGGGAGTCTCTGGGAGCAGTACTTC
TRBV6-2/TRBV6-3,15,.,TRBJ1-5,.,CASSPMGAGNQPQHF,TGTGCCAGCAGCCCTATGGGGGCGGGCAATCAGCCCCAGCATTTT
TRBV19,13,TRBD1,TRBJ1-2,.,CASSIQGAHGYTF,TGTGCCAGTAGTATACAGGGGGCACATGGCTACACCTTC
TRBV5-4,15,TRBD1,TRBJ2-7,.,CASSLIGTASGEQYF,TGTGCCAGCAGCTTAATCGGGACAGCCTCAGGCGAGCAGTACTTC
TRBV12-2,17,.,TRBJ1-2,once,CASRLPLEGRPNYGYTF,TGTGCAAGTCGCTTACCTTTGGAGGGCCGTCCTAACTATGGCTACACCTTC
TRBV20-1,14,TRBD1,TRBJ1-5,once,CSASRDRGLQPQHF,TGCAGTGCTAGTCGGGACAGGGGGCTTCAGCCCCAGCATTTT
TRBV7-2,13,.,TRBJ1-1,.,CASSLPGDTEAFF,TGTGCCAGCAGCTTGCCAGGGGACACTGAAGCTTTCTTT
TRBV14,12,.,TRBJ2-7,.,CASSPGSYEQYF,TGTGCCAGCAGTCCAGGGTCCTACGAGCAGTACTTC
TRBV12-3/TRBV12-4,13,.,TRBJ1-6,.,CASSFRGNSPLHF,TGTGCCAGCAGTTTCCGAGGGAATTCACCCCTCCACTTT
TRBV27,13,.,TRBJ2-5,.,CASRGGPGETQYF,TGTGCCAGCCGCGGAGGGCCCGGGGAGACCCAGTACTTC
TRBV10-2,17,.,TRBJ2-7,.,CASSDAAGQGPAYEQYF,TGCGCCAGCAGTGACGCCGCCGGGCAGGGGCCGGCCTACGAGCAGTACTTC
TRBV30,13,TRBD2,TRBJ2-1,.,CAWTTSVYNEQFF,TGTGCCTGGACCACTAGCGTATACAATGAGCAGTTCTTC
TRBV7-6,14,TRBD1,TRBJ1-1,.,CASSPRTGWTEAFF,TGTGCCAGCAGCCCGAGGACAGGATGGACTGAAGCTTTCTTT